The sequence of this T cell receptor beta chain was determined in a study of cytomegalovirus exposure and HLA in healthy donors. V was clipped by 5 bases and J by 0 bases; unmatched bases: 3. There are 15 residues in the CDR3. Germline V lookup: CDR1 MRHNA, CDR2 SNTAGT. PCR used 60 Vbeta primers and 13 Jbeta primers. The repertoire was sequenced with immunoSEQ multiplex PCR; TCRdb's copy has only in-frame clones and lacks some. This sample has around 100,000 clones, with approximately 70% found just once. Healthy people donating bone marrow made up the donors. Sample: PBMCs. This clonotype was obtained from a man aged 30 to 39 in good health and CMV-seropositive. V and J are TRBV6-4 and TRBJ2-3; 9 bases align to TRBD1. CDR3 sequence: CASSSGTGSTDTQYF. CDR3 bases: TGTGCCAGCAGTTCCGGGACAGGGAGCACAGATACGCAGTATTTT.